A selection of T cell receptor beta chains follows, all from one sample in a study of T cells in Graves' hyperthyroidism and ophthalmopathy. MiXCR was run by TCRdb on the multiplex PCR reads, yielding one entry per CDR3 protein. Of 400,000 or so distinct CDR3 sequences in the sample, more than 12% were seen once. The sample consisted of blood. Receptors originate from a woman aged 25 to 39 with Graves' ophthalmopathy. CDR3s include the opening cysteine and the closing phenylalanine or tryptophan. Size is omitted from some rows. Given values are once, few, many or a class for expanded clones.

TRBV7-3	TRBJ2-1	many	CASSLGPPLGEQFF
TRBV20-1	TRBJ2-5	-	CSALAGDQETQYF
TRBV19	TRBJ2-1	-	CASCKLAGENNEQFF
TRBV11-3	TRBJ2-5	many	CASSLYPVGQETQYF
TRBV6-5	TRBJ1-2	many	CASSYGGKTNYGYTF
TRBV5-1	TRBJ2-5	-	CASSPSGGGETQYF
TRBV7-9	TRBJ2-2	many	CAGGIWDTGELFF
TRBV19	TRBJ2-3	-	CASSALLANADTQYF
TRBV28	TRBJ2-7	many	CASSATTGFLEQYF
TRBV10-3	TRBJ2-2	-	CAISEDRNTGELFF
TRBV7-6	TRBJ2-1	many	CASWHGNEQFF
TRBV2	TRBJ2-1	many	CASTRPTADEQFF
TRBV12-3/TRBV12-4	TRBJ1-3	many	CASTLFGAENTIYF
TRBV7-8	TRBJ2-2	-	CASSFEGVGTGELFF
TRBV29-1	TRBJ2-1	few	CSVEATGAGYNEQFF
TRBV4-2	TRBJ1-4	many	CASSQENRVAYEKLFF
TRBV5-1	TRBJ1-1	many	CASSPELGTEAFF
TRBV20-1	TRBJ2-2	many	CSARDRPQNTGELFF
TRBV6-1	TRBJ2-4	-	CASSERVAKNIQYF
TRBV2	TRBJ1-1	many	CASSEGTGVAEAFF
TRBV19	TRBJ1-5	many	CASSSPGQANQPQHF
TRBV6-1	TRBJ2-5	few	CASSEAGRDETQYF
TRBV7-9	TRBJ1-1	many	CASSTTTGTTEAFF
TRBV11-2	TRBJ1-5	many	CASSLGGADQPQHF
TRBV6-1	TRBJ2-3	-	CASSEPGGAADTQYF
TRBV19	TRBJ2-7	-	CASSTLPPIYEQYF
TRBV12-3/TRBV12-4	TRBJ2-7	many	CASSWGHEQYF
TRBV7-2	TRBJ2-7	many	CASSQGRFYEQYF
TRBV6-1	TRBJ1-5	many	CASRAGPQPQHF
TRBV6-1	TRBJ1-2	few	CASSERLYGYTF
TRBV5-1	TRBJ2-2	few	CACRRPNTGELFF
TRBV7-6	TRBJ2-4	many	CASSADLNIQYF
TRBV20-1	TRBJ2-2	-	CSAQDRSHFGTGELFF
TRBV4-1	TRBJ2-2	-	CASSQGLVSTGELFF
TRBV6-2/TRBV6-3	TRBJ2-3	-	CVSSGRGGTDTQYF
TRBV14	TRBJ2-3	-	CASSQEKGRNTQYF
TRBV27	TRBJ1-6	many	CASGDVSSYNSPLHF
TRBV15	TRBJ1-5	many	CATSRDGAGRSNQPQHF
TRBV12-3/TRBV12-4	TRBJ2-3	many	CASSGATDTQYF
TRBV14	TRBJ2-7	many	CASSPYNVGNEQYF
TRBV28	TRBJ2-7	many	CASSILRGTYEQYF
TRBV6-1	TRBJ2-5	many	CASSDPGAGLYDRTRRETQYF
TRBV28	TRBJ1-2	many	CASSLRGFDYGYTF
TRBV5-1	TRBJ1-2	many	CASSLEQGVSYGYTF
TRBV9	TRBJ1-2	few	CASSAGHDVNRGYTF
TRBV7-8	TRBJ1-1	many	CASSRDIATEAFF
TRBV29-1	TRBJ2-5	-	CSVEVQGEGLKETQYF
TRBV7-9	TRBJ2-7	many	CASSLVSGQGGEQYF
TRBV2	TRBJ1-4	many	CASSVGATNEKLFF
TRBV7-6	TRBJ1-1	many	CASSPLNGRSGNTEAFF
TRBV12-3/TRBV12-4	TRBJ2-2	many	CASSFYQGGTGELFF
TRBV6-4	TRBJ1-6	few	CASSEHQTKALYNSPLHF
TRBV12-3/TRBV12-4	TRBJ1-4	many	CASRQSEGGKLFF
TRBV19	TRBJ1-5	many	CASSIMGWTDLATPQHF
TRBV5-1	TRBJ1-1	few	CASSLGTGGRNTEAFF
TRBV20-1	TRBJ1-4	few	CSARRGGDEKLFF
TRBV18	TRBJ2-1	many	CASSPRGASSYNEQFF
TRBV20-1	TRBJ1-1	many	CSARGRRTSPNTEAFF